The T cell receptor (beta chain) under discussion was sequenced for a study of breast tumors, draining lymph nodes, adjacent tissues. Study outcomes and limitations: Tumors had less TCR diversity than lymph nodes, more than nontumor tissue. Tumor T cell lymph node origin was a supported hypothesis, not proven.

Trimming removed 2 bases from V and 6 bases from J, with 14 bases in between. CDR3 length: 14 amino acids. Per germline, CDR1 MNHEY and CDR2 SVGAGI. At least ten counts were recorded for this clonotype. No antigen is known for it. Axillary draining lymph nodes of breast cancer patients supplied the node samples. TCRdb passed the multiplex PCR reads through MiXCR, listing each CDR3 protein once. The data contain 180,000 or so distinct CDR3 sequences, over 25% of them seen just once; the ten biggest clones take up roughly 4%. V and J are TRBV6-5 and TRBJ2-7; D may be TRBD2 (5 bases). The TCR comes from a female donor with breast cancer. Some clones in this sample may be carry-over from other donors' samples. Sequencing input: axillary lymph node tissue. As DNA, the CDR3 is TGTGCCAGCAGTTACCTCAGCGGTGGGTCCGAGCAGTACTTC. This translates into CASSYLSGGSEQYF.